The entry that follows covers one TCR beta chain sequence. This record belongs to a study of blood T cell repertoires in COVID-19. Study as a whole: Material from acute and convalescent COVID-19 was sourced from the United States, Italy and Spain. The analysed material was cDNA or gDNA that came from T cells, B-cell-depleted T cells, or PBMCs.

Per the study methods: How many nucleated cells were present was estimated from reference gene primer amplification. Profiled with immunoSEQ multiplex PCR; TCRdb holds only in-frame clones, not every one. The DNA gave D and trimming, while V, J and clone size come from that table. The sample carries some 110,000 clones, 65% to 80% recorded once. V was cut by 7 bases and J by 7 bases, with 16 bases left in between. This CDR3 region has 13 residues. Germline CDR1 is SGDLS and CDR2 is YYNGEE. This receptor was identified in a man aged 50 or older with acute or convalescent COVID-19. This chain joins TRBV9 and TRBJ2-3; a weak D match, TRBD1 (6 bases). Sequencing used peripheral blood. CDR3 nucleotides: TGTGCCAGCGCATCCGGGACACCGAATACGCAGTATTTT. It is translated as CASASGTPNTQYF.